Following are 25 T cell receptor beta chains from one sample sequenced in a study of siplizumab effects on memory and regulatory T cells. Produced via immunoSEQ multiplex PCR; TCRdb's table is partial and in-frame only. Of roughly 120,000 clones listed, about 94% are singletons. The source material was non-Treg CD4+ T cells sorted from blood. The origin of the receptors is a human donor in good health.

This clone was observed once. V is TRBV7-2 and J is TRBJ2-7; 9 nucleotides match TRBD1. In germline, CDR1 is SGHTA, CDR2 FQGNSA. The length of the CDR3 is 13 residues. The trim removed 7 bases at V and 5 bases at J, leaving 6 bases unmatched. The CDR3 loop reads CASTNRGQNEQYF. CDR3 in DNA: TGTGCCAGCACAAACAGGGGGCAGAACGAGCAGTACTTC. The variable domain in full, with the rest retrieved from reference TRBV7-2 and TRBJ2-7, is GAGVSQSPSNKVTEKGKDVELRCDPISGHTALYWYRQSLGQGLEFLIYFQGNSAPDKSGLPSDRFSAERTGGSVSTLTIQRTQQEDSAVYLCASTNRGQNEQYFGPGTRLTVT.

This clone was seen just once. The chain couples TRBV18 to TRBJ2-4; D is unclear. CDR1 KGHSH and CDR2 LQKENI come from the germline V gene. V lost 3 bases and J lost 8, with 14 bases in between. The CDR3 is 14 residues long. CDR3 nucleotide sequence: TGTGCCAGCTCACCCCCAGGATTGAAGGACATTCAGTACTTC. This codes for CASSPPGLKDIQYF. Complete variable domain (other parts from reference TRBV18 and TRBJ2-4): NAGVMQNPRHLVRRRGQEARLRCSPMKGHSHVYWYRQLPEEGLKFMVYLQKENIIDESGMPKERFSAEFPKEGPSILRIQQVVRGDSAAYFCASSPPGLKDIQYFGAGTRLSVL.

The CDR3 protein is CASSEVRGGGYTF. The CDR3 DNA sequence: TGTGCCAGCAGTGAAGTTCGGGGAGGGGGCTACACCTTC. J is TRBJ1-2 and V is TRBV6-5; D gene unclear. The CDR3 has 13 amino acids. Trimming removed 5 bases from V and 8 bases from J, with 15 bases in between. Per the germline V gene, CDR1 is MNHEY and CDR2 is SVGAGI.

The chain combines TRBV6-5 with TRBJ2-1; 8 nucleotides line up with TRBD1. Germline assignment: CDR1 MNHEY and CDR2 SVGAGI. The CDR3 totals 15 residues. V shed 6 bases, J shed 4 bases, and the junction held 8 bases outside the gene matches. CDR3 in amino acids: CASRPRTGRYNEQFF. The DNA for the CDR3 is TGTGCCAGCAGGCCACGGACAGGGCGTTACAATGAGCAGTTCTTC.

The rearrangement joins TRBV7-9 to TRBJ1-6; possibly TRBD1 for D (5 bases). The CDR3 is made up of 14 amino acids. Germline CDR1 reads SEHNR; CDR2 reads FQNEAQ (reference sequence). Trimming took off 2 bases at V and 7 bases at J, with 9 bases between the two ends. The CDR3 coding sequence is TGTGCCAGCAGCTTAACAGAGGGGAATTCACCCCTCCACTTT. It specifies CASSLTEGNSPLHF.

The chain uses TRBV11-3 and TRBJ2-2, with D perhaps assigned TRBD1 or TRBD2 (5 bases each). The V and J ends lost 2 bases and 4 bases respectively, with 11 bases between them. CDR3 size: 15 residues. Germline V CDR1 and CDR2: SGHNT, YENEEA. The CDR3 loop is CASSLLGDGTGELFF. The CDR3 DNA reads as TGTGCCAGCAGCTTACTTGGGGACGGCACCGGGGAGCTGTTTTTT.

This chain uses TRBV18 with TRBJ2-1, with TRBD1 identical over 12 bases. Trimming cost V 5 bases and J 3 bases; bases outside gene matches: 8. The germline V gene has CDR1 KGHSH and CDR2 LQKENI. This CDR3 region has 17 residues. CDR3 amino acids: CASSARDRGRVYNEQFF. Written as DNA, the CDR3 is TGTGCCAGCTCAGCCCGGGACAGGGGGCGAGTCTACAATGAGCAGTTCTTC.

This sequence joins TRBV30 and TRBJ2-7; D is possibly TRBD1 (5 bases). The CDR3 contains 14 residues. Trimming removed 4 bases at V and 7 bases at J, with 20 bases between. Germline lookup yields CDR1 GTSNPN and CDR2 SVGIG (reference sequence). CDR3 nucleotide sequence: TGTGCCTGGAATCAGGGTGGTACCCTTGAAGAGCAGTACTTC. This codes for CAWNQGGTLEEQYF.

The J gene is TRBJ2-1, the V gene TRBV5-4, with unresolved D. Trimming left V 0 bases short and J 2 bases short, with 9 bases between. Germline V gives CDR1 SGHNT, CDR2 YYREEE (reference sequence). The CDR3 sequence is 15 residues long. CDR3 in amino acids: CASSLDGMPYNEQFF. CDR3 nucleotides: TGTGCCAGCAGCTTGGATGGGATGCCCTACAATGAGCAGTTCTTC.

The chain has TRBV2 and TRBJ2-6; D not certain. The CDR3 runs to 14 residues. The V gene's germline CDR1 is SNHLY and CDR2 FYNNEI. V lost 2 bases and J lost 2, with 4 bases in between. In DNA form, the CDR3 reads TGTGCCAGCAGTGAAATCCCTGGGGCCAACGTCCTGACTTTC. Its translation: CASSEIPGANVLTF.

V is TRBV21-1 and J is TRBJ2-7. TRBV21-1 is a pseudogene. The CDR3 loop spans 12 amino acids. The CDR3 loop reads CASSKARGEQYF. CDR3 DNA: TGTGCCAGCAGCAAAGCCCGTGGCGAGCAGTACTTC.

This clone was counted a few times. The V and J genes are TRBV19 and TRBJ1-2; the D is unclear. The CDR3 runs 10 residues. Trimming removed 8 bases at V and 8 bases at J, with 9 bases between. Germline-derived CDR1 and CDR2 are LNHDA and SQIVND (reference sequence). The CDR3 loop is CASGPGGYTF. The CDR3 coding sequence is TGTGCCAGTGGACCGGGGGGCTACACCTTC.

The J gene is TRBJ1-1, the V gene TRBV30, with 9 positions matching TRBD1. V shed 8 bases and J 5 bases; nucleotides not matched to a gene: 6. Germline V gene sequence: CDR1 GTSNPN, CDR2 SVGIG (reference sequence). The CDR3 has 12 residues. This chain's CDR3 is CAKKTGGTEAFF. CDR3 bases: TGTGCCAAAAAGACAGGGGGAACTGAAGCTTTCTTT.

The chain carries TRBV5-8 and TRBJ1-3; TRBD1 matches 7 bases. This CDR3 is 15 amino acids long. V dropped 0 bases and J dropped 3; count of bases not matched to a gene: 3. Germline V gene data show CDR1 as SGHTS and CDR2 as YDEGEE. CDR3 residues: CASSLGQGVGNTIYF. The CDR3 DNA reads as TGTGCCAGCAGCTTGGGACAGGGTGTTGGAAACACCATATATTTT.

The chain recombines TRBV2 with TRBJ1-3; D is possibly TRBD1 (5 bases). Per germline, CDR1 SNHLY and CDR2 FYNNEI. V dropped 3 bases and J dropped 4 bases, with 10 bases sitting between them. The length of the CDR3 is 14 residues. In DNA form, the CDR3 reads TGTGCCAGCAGTGACAGGGTCTTCGGAAACACCATATATTTT. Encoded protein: CASSDRVFGNTIYF.

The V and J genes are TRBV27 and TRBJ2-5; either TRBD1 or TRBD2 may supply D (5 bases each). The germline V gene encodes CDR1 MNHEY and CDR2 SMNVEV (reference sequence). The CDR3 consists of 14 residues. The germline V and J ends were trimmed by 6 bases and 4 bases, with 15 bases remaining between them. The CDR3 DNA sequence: TGTGCCAGCAGGGCCTCCGGTGGGGGAGAGACCCAGTACTTC. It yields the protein CASRASGGGETQYF.

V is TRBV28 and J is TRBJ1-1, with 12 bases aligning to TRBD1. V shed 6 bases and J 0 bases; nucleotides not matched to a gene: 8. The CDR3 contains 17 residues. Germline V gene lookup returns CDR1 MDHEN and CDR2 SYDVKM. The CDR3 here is CASRGTGGDYMNTEAFF. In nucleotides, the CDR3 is TGTGCCAGCAGGGGGACAGGGGGCGATTATATGAACACTGAAGCTTTCTTT.

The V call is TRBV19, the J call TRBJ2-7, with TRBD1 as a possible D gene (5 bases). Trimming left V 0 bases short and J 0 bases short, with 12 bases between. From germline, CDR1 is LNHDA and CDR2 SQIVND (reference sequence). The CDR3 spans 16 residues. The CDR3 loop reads CASSIDHAGISYEQYF. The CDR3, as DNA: TGTGCCAGTAGTATAGATCATGCAGGGATCTCCTACGAGCAGTACTTC.

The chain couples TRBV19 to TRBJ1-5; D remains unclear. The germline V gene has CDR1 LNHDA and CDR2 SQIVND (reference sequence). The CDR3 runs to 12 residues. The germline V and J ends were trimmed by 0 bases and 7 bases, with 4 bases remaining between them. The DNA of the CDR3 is TGTGCCAGTAGTATAGATCTACAGCCCCAGCATTTT. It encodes CASSIDLQPQHF.

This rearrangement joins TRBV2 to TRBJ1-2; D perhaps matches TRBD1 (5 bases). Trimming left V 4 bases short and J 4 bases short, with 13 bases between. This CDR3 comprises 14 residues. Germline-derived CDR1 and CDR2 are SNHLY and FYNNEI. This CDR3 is CASSGGQGGYGYTF. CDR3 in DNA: TGTGCCAGCAGTGGAGGGCAGGGAGGCTATGGCTACACCTTC.

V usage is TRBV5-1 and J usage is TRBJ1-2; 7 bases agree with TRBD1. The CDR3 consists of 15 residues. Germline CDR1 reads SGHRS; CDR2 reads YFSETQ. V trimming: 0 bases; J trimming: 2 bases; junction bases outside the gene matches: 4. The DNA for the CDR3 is TGCGCCAGCAGCTTGGTCGGAGGGGGCAACTATGGCTACACCTTC. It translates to CASSLVGGGNYGYTF.

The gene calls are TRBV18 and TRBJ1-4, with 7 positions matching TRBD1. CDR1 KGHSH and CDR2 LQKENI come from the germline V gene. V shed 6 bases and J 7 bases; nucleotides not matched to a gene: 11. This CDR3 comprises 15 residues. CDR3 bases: TGTGCCAGCTCTCCGGCGCGACAGGGTGCTGAAAAACTGTTTTTT. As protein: CASSPARQGAEKLFF.

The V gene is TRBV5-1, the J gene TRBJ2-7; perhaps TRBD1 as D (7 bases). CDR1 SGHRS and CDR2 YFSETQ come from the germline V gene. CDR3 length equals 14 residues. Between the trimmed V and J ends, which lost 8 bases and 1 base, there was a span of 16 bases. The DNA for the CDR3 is TGCGCCAGTCCCCCCCCAGGGGGGTCCTACGAGCAGTACTTC. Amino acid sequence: CASPPPGGSYEQYF. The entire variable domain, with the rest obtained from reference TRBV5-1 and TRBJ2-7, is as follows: KAGVTQTPRYLIKTRGQQVTLSCSPISGHRSVSWYQQTPGQGLQFLFEYFSETQRNKGNFPGRFSGRQFSNSRSEMNVSTLELGDSALYLCASPPPGGSYEQYFGPGTRLTVT.

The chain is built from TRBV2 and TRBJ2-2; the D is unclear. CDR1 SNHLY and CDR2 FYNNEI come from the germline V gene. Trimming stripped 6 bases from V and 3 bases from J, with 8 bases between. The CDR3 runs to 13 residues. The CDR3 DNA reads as TGTGCCAGCAGAGTCGACGACACCGGGGAGCTGTTTTTT. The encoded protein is CASRVDDTGELFF. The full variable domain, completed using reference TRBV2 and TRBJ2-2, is EPEVTQTPSHQVTQMGQEVILRCVPISNHLYFYWYRQILGQKVEFLVSFYNNEISEKSEIFDDQFSVERPDGSNFTLKIRSTKLEDSAMYFCASRVDDTGELFFGEGSRLTVL.

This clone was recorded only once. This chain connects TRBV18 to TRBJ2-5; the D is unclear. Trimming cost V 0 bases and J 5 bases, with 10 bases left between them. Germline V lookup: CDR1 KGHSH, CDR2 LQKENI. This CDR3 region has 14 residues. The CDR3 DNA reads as TGTGCCAGCTCACCACCGAGGAGCGTCGAGACCCAGTACTTC. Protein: CASSPPRSVETQYF.